This entry lists 4 T cell receptor beta chains sequenced from one sample in a study of blood T cell repertoires in COVID-19. Libraries were prepared by immunoSEQ multiplex PCR; TCRdb keeps only in-frame clonotypes and omits some of them. The top ten clones hold 1.9% of a sample with some 260,000 clones, around nine tenths of them seen once. Sequencing input: PBMCs or T cells enriched from blood (not recorded which). These receptors were obtained from a woman younger than 30 who had recovered from COVID-19.

CDR3 sequence reads: CASSPQGAVEPQHF. CDR3 in DNA: TGTGCCAGCAGTCCCCAGGGGGCCGTGGAGCCCCAGCATTTT. The chain combines TRBV6-2 or TRBV6-3 with TRBJ1-5; 8 bases match TRBD1. CDR3 length: 14 residues. After removal of 5 bases from V and 8 bases from J, the junction contained 8 bases not matched to a gene. The germline CDR1 and CDR2 sequences are MNHEY and SVGEGT.

This chain links TRBV4-1 with TRBJ2-2; 7 bases agree with TRBD2. The CDR3 has 18 amino acids. Trimming removed 6 bases from V and 3 bases from J; junction bases left unmatched: 16. The germline V gene has CDR1 MGHRA and CDR2 YSYEKL. This CDR3 is CASSFEGSREGHTGELFF. The DNA for the CDR3 is TGCGCCAGCAGTTTCGAGGGATCCAGGGAGGGGCACACCGGGGAGCTGTTTTTT.

This chain uses TRBV4-3 with TRBJ2-3; 8 bases fit TRBD1. V was pared by 0 bases and J by 0 bases, with 14 bases of the junction left unmatched. The CDR3 spans 20 residues. CDR1 is LGHNA, CDR2 YSLEER, per germline. CDR3 protein: CASSQDWWTGIEASTDTQYF. The CDR3 nucleotides read TGCGCCAGCAGCCAAGATTGGTGGACAGGGATCGAAGCTAGCACAGATACGCAGTATTTT.

In this sample, this clone turned up a few times. The J gene is TRBJ1-5, the V gene TRBV27, with D tentatively TRBD1 (5 bases). The CDR3 totals 12 residues. Trimming shortened V by 3 bases and J by 6 bases, and 6 bases separated the two germline ends. Germline CDR1 and CDR2: MNHEY and SMNVEV (reference sequence). The CDR3 DNA reads TGTGCCAGCAGTTTCACAGGTCAGCCCCAGCATTTT. Its protein product is CASSFTGQPQHF.